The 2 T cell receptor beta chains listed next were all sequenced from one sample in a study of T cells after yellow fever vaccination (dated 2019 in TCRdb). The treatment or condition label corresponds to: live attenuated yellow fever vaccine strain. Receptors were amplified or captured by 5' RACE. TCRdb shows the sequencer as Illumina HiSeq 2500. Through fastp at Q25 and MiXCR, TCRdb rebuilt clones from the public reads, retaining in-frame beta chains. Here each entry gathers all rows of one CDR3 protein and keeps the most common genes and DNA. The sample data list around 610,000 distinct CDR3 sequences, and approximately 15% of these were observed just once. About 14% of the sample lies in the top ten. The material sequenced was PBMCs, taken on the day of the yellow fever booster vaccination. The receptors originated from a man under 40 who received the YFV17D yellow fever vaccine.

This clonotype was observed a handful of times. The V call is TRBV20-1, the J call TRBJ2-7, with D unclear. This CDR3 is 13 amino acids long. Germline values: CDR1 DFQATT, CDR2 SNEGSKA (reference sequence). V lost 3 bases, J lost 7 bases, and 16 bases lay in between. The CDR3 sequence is CSASELGSREQYF. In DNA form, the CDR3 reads TGCAGTGCTAGTGAGTTGGGGTCGCGTGAGCAGTACTTC.

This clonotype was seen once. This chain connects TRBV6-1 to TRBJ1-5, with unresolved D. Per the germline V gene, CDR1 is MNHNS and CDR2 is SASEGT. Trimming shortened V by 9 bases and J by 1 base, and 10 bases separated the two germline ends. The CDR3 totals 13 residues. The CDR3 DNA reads TGTGCCAGTGGAGGGCGGAGCAATCAGCCCCAGCATTTT. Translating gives CASGGRSNQPQHF.